Listed here are 16 T cell receptor beta chains from one sample, sequenced in a study of OX40 agonist ivuxolimab in advanced cancers. Assay: immunoSEQ multiplex PCR; the TCRdb copy retains only in-frame clones and omits some. The sample holds 90,000 or so clones, around nine tenths seen once. This specimen consisted of CD4+ or CD8+ T cells sorted from blood, obtained in a trial of the OX40 agonist ivuxolimab. The receptors originated from an adult with an advanced solid tumor such as melanoma, head and neck, liver or kidney cancer.

The rearrangement links TRBV11-2 to TRBJ2-7; no definite D call. Trimming shortened V by 5 bases and J by 0 bases, and 11 bases separated the two germline ends. Germline CDR1 reads SGHAT; CDR2 reads FQNNGV. The CDR3 totals 14 residues. CDR3 nucleotides: TGTGCCAGCAGCCTTATACCGCACTCCTACGAGCAGTACTTC. This codes for CASSLIPHSYEQYF.

This clone was counted once. CDR3 sequence: CASSLGLAVFSSYEQYF. CDR3 sequence (DNA): TGTGCCAGCAGCTTAGGTCTAGCGGTTTTTAGCTCCTACGAGCAGTACTTC. The V and J genes are TRBV7-2 and TRBJ2-7, with 7 bases identical to TRBD2. The J segment lost 0 bases and the V segment lost 1 base, leaving 9 bases of the junction unmatched. Germline values: CDR1 SGHTA, CDR2 FQGNSA. This CDR3 comprises 17 residues.

The chain links TRBV5-1 to TRBJ2-1, with 7 bases identical to TRBD2. Per germline, CDR1 SGHRS and CDR2 YFSETQ. The V gene end was trimmed by 2 bases and the J gene end by 10 bases; junction bases not matched to a gene: 12. There are 15 residues in the CDR3. CDR3 sequence reads: CASSFLGAGDEEQFF. Written as DNA, the CDR3 is TGCGCCAGCAGCTTTCTTGGGGCGGGAGATGAGGAGCAGTTCTTC.

The chain employs TRBV7-2 and TRBJ1-2; D possibly corresponds to TRBD1 (5 bases). The CDR3 sequence is 14 residues long. CDR1 and CDR2 from the germline V gene are SGHTA and FQGNSA. Trimming removed 7 bases from V and 1 base from J, with 13 bases in between. As DNA, the CDR3 is TGTGCCAGCATCAGAGACAGCCTTAACTATGGCTACACCTTC. Amino acids: CASIRDSLNYGYTF.

A word on this clone: The germline gene is not matched at one end of the junction; a read error may be the cause. V is TRBV5-1 and J is TRBJ1-2, with 8 bases lining up with TRBD1. Germline lookup yields CDR1 SGHRS and CDR2 YFSETQ. This CDR3 spans 15 amino acids. The chain's CDR3 is CASSLLGQGNYGYTF. The CDR3 coding sequence is TGTGCCAGCAGCTTGCTAGGACAGGGAAACTATGGCTACACCTTC.

The V gene is TRBV5-1, the J gene TRBJ1-1, with D perhaps TRBD1 (6 bases). Germline V CDR1 and CDR2: SGHRS, YFSETQ. V was clipped by 3 bases and J by 6 bases, with 12 bases between them. The CDR3 extends over 13 amino acids. CDR3 protein: CASSSKGEAEAFF. DNA for the CDR3: TGCGCCAGCAGCTCAAAGGGGGAGGCTGAAGCTTTCTTT. The whole variable domain, filled in from reference TRBV5-1 and TRBJ1-1, reads KAGVTQTPRYLIKTRGQQVTLSCSPISGHRSVSWYQQTPGQGLQFLFEYFSETQRNKGNFPGRFSGRQFSNSRSEMNVSTLELGDSALYLCASSSKGEAEAFFGQGTRLTVV.

The chain joins TRBV7-3 to TRBJ1-1; TRBD1 aligns across 7 bases. Germline lookup yields CDR1 SGHTA and CDR2 FQGTGA. The CDR3 contains 14 residues. V shed 5 bases, J shed 8 bases, and the junction held 11 bases outside the gene matches. For the CDR3, the DNA is TGTGCCAGCAGCCCGACAGGGCGCCAGGCGGAAGCTTTCTTT. Its protein is CASSPTGRQAEAFF.

V usage is TRBV2 and J usage is TRBJ2-7; unclear D gene. The CDR3 is 11 amino acids. The V and J ends lost 6 bases and 5 bases respectively, with 8 bases between them. Germline-derived CDR1 and CDR2 are SNHLY and FYNNEI. CDR3 in amino acids: CASSYLNEQYF. The CDR3 nucleotides are TGTGCCAGCAGCTATTTGAACGAGCAGTACTTC.

This CDR3 is CASRSTETQYF. The CDR3 DNA is TGCGCCAGCAGGTCTACAGAGACCCAGTACTTC. The V call is TRBV5-1, the J call TRBJ2-5; no clear D gene. The length of the CDR3 is 11 residues. CDR1 is SGHRS, CDR2 YFSETQ, per germline. The germline V and J ends were trimmed by 5 bases and 4 bases, with 6 bases remaining between them.

A single count supports this clone. The rearrangement links TRBV6-5 to TRBJ2-7; D is possibly TRBD1 (5 bases). CDR1 is MNHEY and CDR2 is SVGAGI in the germline V gene. The ends were cut back, 6 bases at V and 12 bases at J, with 18 bases in the middle. The CDR3 contains 12 residues. The CDR3 here is CASSRPGQEAYF. The CDR3 DNA sequence: TGTGCCAGCAGCCGGCCTGGACAAGAGGCGTACTTC.

This clone was picked up one time. This chain joins TRBV18 and TRBJ2-2; D might be TRBD2 (5 bases). Germline CDR1 is KGHSH and CDR2 is LQKENI. Trimming removed 3 bases at V and 4 bases at J, with 12 bases between. This CDR3 region has 15 residues. The chain's CDR3 is CASSPTRAGTGELFF. In DNA, the CDR3 is TGTGCCAGCTCACCCACTAGAGCAGGCACCGGGGAGCTGTTTTTT.

J is TRBJ1-2 and V is TRBV30, with unresolved D. The CDR3 is 12 amino acids. Trimming pared 4 bases from V and 4 bases from J, leaving 10 bases between. Germline CDR1 reads GTSNPN; CDR2 reads SVGIG (reference sequence). CDR3 coding DNA: TGTGCCTGGACCGCCGGGAGCTATGGCTACACCTTC. This sequence encodes CAWTAGSYGYTF. The whole variable domain, remainder taken from reference TRBV30 and TRBJ1-2, is SQTIHQWPATLVQPVGSPLSLECTVEGTSNPNLYWYRQAAGRGLQLLFYSVGIGQISSEVPQNLSASRPQDRQFILSSKKLLLSDSGFYLCAWTAGSYGYTFGSGTRLTVV.

The rearrangement links TRBV29-1 to TRBJ1-1, with TRBD1 as a possible D gene (5 bases). The ends were cut back, 5 bases at V and 1 base at J, with 20 bases in the middle. The CDR3 is 16 amino acids. CDR1 is SQVTM and CDR2 is ANQGSEA in the germline V gene. DNA for the CDR3: TGCAGCGTTCCCGGGACCCCGGACGACCGGAACACTGAAGCTTTCTTT. This codes for CSVPGTPDDRNTEAFF.

This sequence joins TRBV7-2 and TRBJ1-1; D call uncertain. The V gene's germline CDR1 is SGHTA and CDR2 FQGNSA. Trimming took 4 bases from V and 1 from J, leaving 13 bases between them. The CDR3 sequence is 15 residues long. CDR3 protein: CASSSGLQWNTEAFF. The CDR3 bases are TGTGCCAGCAGCTCTGGGCTTCAATGGAACACTGAAGCTTTCTTT.

This rearrangement joins TRBV9 to TRBJ2-2, with no clear D. V lost 0 bases and J 6 bases, leaving 9 bases between the germline ends. The CDR3 consists of 14 residues. Germline-derived CDR1 and CDR2 are SGDLS and YYNGEE. This CDR3 reads CASSVDSGAGELFF. The CDR3 region has the DNA TGTGCCAGCAGCGTAGATTCGGGCGCCGGGGAGCTGTTTTTT.

The chain links TRBV19 to TRBJ2-1; tentative D call: TRBD2 (5 bases). The CDR3 is made up of 12 amino acids. With 4 bases removed from V and 9 bases from J, the gap between germline ends came to 10 bases. CDR1 is LNHDA and CDR2 is SQIVND in the germline V gene (reference sequence). Here the CDR3 DNA reads TGTGCCAGTAGTAGTTCAGCGGTTGAGCAGTTCTTC. Its protein is CASSSSAVEQFF.